This T cell receptor (beta chain) is from a study of blood T cells in healthy people across ages. Comment on this clonotype: What it binds is unknown.

Study-wide results and caveats: It was not possible, with unsorted PBMCs, to conclusively compare naive and antigen-experienced cells.

CDR3 size: 15 residues. J lost 4 bases, V lost 4 bases, and 3 bases had no gene match. Per the germline V gene, CDR1 is SGHRS and CDR2 is YFSETQ. Together with a sample-barcoded 5' primer, a J-beta primer mix was included in a second PCR lasting about 6 to 12 cycles. Unique molecular identifiers of 12 random nucleotides labeled each cDNA. MiXCR, applied by TCRdb to the 5' RACE reads, yields one record per CDR3 protein. Of around 1,700,000 distinct CDR3 sequences listed, over 25% were seen once; the top ten hold less than 9.5%. Sequences were obtained from blood. This receptor was identified in a woman under 40 in good health. This chain uses TRBV5-1 with TRBJ2-1, with 12 bases that match TRBD2. This chain's CDR3 is CASSMTSGGYNEQFF. The CDR3 DNA sequence: TGCGCCAGCAGCATGACTAGCGGGGGTTACAATGAGCAGTTCTTC.